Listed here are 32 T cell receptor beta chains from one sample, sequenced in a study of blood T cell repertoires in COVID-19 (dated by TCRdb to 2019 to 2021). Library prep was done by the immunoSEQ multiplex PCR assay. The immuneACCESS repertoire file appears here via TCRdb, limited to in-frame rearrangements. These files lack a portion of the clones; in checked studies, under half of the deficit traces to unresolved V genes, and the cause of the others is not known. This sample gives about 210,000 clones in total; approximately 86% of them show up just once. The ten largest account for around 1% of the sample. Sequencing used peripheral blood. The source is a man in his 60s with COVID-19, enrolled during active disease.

CDR3 sequence (DNA): TGTGCCAGCAGCTTTAGCCAGGGCAGGGATGAGCAGTTCTTC. This sequence encodes CASSFSQGRDEQFF. The chain employs TRBV9 and TRBJ2-1; D is possibly TRBD1 (5 bases). V was shortened by 4 bases and J by 8 bases, with 16 bases between the two germline ends. The germline V gene encodes CDR1 SGDLS and CDR2 YYNGEE. There are 14 residues in the CDR3.

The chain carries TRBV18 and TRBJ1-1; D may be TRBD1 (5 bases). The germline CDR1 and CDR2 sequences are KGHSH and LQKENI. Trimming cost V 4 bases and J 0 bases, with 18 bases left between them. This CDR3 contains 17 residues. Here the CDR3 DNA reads TGTGCCAGCTCACTCGTGGGGGGAGCAGGGATGAACACTGAAGCTTTCTTT. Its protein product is CASSLVGGAGMNTEAFF.

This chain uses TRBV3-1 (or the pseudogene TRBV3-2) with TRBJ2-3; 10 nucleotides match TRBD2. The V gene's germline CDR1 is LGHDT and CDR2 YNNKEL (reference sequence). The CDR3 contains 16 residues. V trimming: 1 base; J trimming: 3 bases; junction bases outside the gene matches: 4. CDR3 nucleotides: TGTGCCAGCAGCCAAGGGCTAGCGGGAGCGACAGATACGCAGTATTTT. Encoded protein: CASSQGLAGATDTQYF.

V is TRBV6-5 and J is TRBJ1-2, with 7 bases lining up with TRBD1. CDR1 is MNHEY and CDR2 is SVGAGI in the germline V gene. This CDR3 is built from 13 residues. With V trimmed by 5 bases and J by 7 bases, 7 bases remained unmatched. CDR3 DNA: TGTGCCAGCAGTCGTGGGACAGCCCTTGGCTACACCTTC. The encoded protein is CASSRGTALGYTF.

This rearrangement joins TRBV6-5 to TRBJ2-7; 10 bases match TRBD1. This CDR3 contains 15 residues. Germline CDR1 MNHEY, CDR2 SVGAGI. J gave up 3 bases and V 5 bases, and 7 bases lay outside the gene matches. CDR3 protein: CASSNRDRGGYEQYF. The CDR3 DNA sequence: TGTGCCAGCAGTAACCGGGACAGGGGAGGCTACGAGCAGTACTTC.

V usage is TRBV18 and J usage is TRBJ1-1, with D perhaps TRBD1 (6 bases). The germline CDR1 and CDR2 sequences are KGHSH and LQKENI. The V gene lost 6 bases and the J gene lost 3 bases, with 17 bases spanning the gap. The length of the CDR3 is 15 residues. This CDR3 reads CASSLGGGRDTEAFF. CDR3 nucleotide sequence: TGTGCCAGCTCCCTAGGGGGGGGCAGGGACACTGAAGCTTTCTTT.

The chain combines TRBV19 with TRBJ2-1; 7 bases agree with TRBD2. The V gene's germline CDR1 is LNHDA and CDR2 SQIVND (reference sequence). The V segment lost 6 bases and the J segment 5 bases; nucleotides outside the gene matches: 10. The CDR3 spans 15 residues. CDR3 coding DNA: TGTGCCAGTAGCGTAGCGGGCGGGTATCACAATGAGCAGTTCTTC. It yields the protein CASSVAGGYHNEQFF.

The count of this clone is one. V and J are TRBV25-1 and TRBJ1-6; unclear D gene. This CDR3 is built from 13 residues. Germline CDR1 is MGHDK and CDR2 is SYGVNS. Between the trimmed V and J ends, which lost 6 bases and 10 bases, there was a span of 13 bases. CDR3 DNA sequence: TGTGCCAGCAGGCAGGCTGCAGGATCACCCCTCCACTTT. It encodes CASRQAAGSPLHF.

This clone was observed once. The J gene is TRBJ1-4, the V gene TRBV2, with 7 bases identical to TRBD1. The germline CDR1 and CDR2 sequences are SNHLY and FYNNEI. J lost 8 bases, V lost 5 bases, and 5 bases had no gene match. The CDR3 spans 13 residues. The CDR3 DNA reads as TGTGCCAGCAGTACAGGGGTGCGAGAAAAACTGTTTTTT. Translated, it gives CASSTGVREKLFF.

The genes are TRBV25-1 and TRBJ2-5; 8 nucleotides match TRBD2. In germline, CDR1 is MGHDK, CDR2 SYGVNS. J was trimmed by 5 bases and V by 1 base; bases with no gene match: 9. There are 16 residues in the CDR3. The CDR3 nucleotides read TGTGCCAGCAGTGAATTAGGTGCGGGAGGTGAGGAGACCCAGTACTTC. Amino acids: CASSELGAGGEETQYF.

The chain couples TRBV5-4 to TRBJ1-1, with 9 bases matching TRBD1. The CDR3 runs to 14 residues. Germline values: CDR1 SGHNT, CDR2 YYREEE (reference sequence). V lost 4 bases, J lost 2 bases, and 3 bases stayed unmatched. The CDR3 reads CASSAQGANTEAFF. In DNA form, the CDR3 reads TGTGCCAGCAGCGCACAGGGGGCAAACACTGAAGCTTTCTTT.

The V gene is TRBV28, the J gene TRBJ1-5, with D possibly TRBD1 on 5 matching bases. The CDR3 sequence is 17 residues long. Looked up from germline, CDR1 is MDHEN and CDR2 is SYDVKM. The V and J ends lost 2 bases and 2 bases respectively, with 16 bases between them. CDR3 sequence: CASSLRPFGARNQPQHF. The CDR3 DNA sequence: TGTGCCAGCAGTTTACGCCCTTTTGGGGCTCGCAATCAGCCCCAGCATTTT.

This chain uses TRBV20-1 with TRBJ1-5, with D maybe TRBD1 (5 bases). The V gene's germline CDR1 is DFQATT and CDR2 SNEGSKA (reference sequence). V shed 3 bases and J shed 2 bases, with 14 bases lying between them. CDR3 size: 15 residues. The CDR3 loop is CSASAGIIGNQPQHF. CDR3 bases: TGCAGTGCTAGTGCAGGGATTATCGGCAATCAGCCCCAGCATTTT.

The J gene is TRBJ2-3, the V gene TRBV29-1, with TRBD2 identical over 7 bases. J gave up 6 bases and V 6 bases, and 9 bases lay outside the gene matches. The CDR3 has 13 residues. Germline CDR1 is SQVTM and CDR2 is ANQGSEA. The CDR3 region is CSVLADLGDTQYF. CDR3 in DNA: TGCAGCGTCCTAGCGGACCTGGGGGATACGCAGTATTTT.

CDR3 region: CASSQYRGAQTDTQYF. The CDR3 DNA reads TGTGCCAGCAGCCAGTATCGGGGGGCGCAAACAGATACGCAGTATTTT. The chain recombines TRBV5-4 with TRBJ2-3, with D tentatively TRBD2 (7 bases). Trimming left V 4 bases short and J 3 bases short, with 18 bases between. Germline CDR1 SGHNT, CDR2 YYREEE (reference sequence). The CDR3 totals 16 residues.

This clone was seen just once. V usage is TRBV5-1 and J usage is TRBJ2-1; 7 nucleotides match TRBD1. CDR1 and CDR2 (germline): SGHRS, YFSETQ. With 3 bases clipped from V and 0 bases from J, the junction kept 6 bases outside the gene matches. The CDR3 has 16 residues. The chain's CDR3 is CASSSDGQVSYNEQFF. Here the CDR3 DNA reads TGCGCCAGCAGCTCAGATGGACAGGTCTCCTACAATGAGCAGTTCTTC.

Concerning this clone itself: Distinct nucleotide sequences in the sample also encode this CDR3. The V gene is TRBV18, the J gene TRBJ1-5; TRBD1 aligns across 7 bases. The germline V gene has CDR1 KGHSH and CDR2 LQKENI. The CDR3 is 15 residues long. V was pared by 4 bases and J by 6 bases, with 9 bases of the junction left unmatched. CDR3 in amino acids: CASSQTHRGGQPQHF. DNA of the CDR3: TGTGCCAGCTCACAAACACACAGGGGTGGTCAGCCCCAGCATTTT.

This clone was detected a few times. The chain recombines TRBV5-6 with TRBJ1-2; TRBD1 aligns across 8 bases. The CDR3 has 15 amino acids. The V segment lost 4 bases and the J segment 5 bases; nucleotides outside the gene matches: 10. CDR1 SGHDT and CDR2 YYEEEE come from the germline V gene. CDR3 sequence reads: CASSLKSGTGYGYTF. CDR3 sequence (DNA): TGTGCCAGCAGCCTAAAGTCCGGGACAGGTTATGGCTACACCTTC.

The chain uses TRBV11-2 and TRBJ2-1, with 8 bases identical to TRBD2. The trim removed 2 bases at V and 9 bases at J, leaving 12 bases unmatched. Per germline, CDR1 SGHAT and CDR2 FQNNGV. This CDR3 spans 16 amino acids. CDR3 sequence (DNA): TGTGCCAGCAGCTTATCGGGAGGGCCCCTCAGCGGTGAGCAGTTCTTC. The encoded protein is CASSLSGGPLSGEQFF.

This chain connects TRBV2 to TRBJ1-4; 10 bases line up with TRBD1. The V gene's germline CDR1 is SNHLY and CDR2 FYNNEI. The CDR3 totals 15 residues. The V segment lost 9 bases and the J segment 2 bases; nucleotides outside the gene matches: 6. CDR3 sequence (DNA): TGTGCCAGTGGGACAGGGGTTTACACTAATGAAAAACTGTTTTTT. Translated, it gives CASGTGVYTNEKLFF.

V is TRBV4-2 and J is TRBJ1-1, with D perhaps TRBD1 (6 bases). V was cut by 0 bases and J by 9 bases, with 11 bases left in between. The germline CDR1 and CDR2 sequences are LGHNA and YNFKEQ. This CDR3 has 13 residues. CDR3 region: CASSQDRGAQAFF. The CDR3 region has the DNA TGTGCCAGCAGCCAAGATCGGGGGGCACAAGCTTTCTTT.

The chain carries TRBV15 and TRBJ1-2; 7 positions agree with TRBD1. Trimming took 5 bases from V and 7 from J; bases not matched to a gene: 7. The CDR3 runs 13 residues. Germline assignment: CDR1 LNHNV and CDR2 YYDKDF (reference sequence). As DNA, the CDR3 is TGTGCCACCAGCCTAGAACAGGGGACTGGCTACACCTTC. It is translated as CATSLEQGTGYTF.

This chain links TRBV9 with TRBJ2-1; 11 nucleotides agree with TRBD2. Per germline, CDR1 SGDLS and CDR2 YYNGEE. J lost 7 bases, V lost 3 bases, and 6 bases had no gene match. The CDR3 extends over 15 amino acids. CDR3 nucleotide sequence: TGTGCCAGCAGCGGTCTAGCGGGAGGACGGAATGAGCAGTTCTTC. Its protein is CASSGLAGGRNEQFF. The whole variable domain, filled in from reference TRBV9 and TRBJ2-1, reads DSGVTQTPKHLITATGQRVTLRCSPRSGDLSVYWYQQSLDQGLQFLIQYYNGEERAKGNILERFSAQQFPDLHSELNLSSLELGDSALYFCASSGLAGGRNEQFFGPGTRLTVL.

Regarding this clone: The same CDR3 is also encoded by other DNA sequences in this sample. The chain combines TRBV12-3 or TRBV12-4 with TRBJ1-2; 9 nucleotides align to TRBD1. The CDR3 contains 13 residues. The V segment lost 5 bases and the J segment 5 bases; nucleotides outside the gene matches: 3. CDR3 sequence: CASSPGQGYGYTF. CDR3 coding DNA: TGTGCCAGCAGTCCGGGACAGGGATATGGCTACACCTTC.

The CDR3 DNA reads TGTGCCAGCACCACAGGGGCGAACACTGAAGCTTTCTTT. This gives the protein CASTTGANTEAFF. The J gene is TRBJ1-1, the V gene TRBV6-6; 7 bases fit TRBD1. V trimming: 7 bases; J trimming: 1 base; junction bases outside the gene matches: 3. The CDR3 consists of 13 residues. The germline V gene encodes CDR1 MNHNY and CDR2 SVGAGI (reference sequence).

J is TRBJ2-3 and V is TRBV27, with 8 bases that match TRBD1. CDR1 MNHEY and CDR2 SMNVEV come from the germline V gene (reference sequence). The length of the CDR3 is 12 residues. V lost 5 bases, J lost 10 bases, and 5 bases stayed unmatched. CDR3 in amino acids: CASSGQGLAQYF. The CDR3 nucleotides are TGTGCCAGCAGTGGACAGGGTCTTGCGCAGTATTTT.

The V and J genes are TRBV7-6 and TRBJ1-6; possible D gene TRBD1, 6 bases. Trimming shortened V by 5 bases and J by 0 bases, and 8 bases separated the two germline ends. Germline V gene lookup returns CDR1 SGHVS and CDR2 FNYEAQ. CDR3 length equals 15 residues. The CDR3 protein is CASSPRGSYNSPLHF. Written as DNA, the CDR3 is TGTGCCAGCAGCCCCAGGGGCTCCTATAATTCACCCCTCCACTTT.

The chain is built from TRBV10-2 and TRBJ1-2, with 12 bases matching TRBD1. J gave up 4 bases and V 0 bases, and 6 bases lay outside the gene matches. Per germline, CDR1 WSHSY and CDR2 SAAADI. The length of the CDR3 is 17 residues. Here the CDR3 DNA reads TGCGCCAGCAGTGAGTCGACGGGACAGGGGGCGACCTATGGCTACACCTTC. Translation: CASSESTGQGATYGYTF.

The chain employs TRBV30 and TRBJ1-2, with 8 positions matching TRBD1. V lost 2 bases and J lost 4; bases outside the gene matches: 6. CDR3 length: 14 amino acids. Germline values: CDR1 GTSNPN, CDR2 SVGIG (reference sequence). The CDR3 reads CAWSSRGQAYGYTF. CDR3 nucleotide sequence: TGTGCCTGGAGTAGCAGGGGGCAGGCCTATGGCTACACCTTC.

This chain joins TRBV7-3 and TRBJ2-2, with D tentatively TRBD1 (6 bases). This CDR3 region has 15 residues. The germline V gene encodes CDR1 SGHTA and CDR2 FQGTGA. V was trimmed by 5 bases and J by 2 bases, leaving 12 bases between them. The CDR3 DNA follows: TGTGCCAGCAGCCCCCCGGGACAAAACACCGGGGAGCTGTTTTTT. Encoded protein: CASSPPGQNTGELFF.

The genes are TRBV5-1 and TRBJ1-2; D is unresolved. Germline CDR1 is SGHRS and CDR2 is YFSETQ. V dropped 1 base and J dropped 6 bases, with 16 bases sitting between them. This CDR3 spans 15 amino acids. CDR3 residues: CASSLLLSGTDGYTF. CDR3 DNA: TGCGCCAGCAGCTTGTTGCTGTCAGGAACTGATGGCTACACCTTC.

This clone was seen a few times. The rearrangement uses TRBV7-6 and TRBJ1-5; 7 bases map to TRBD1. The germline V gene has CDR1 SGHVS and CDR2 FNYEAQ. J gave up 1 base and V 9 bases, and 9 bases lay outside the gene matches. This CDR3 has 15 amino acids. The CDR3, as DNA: TGTGCCAGGCTAAAGACAGGGCACAGCAATCAGCCCCAGCATTTT. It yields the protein CARLKTGHSNQPQHF.